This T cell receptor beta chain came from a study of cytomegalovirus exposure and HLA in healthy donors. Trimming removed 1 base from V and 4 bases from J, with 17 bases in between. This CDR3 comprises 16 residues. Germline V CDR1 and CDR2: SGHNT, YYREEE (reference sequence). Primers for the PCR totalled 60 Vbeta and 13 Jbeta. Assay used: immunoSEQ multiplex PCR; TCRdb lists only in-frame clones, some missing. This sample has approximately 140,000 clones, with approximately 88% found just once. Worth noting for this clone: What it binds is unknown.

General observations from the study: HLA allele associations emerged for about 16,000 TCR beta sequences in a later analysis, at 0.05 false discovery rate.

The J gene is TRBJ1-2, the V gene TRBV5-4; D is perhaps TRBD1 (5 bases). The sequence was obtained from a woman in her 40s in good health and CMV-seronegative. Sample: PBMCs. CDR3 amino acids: CASSLTRGEEGYGYTF. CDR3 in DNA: TGTGCCAGCAGCTTGACGCGGGGGGAAGAGGGCTATGGCTACACCTTC.